Listed below are T cell receptor beta chains from one sample, sequenced in a study of OX40 agonist ivuxolimab in advanced cancers. Using immunoSEQ multiplex PCR, the repertoire was profiled, and TCRdb retains in-frame clones only, with some absent. The sample lists some 86,000 clones, roughly 84% seen once, with about 4% in the top ten. The material sequenced was CD4+ or CD8+ T cells sorted from blood, taken in a trial of the OX40 agonist ivuxolimab. The receptor set was obtained from an adult with an advanced solid tumor such as melanoma, head and neck, liver or kidney cancer. Each CDR3 is given with its conserved first and last residue. Each record gives: CDR3 DNA, CDR3 protein, clone size, V gene, D gene, J gene. The D gene is left open where the match is weak. Some rows mark clone size as missing; the rest say once, few, many or name a class of expanded clone.

TGTGCCAGCAGCCTACCCCCAGGGGGCGGTGGAGAGACCCAGTACTTC	CASSLPPGGGGETQYF	once	TRBV5-4	TRBD1	TRBJ2-5
TGTGCCAGCAGTTTCTTCAATGAGCAGTTCTTC	CASSFFNEQFF	-	TRBV27	-	TRBJ2-1
TGTGCCAGCAGATTCGGAAGCACAGATACGCAGTATTTT	CASRFGSTDTQYF	once	TRBV11-2	-	TRBJ2-3
TGTGCCAGCAGCCAAGACGGGGATTACTACGAGCAGTACTTC	CASSQDGDYYEQYF	-	TRBV16	-	TRBJ2-7
TGTGCCAGCAGTGTCTCGGTCTCCAGCGGGAAACTGTTTTTT	CASSVSVSSGKLFF	-	TRBV6-1	-	TRBJ1-4
TGTGCCAGCAGGGAGGACTACAATGAGCAGTTCTTC	CASREDYNEQFF	-	TRBV2	-	TRBJ2-1
TGTGCCATCAGTGAGAGGTCAGGGGAGGTCACTGAAGCTTTCTTT	CAISERSGEVTEAFF	-	TRBV10-3	-	TRBJ1-1
TGTGCCAGCAGCCCCAGGGACGCCGGGGAGCTGTTTTTT	CASSPRDAGELFF	-	TRBV7-3	-	TRBJ2-2
TGTGCCAGCAGTGAAGTGGTGGGGGCGACCTACGAGCAGTACTTC	CASSEVVGATYEQYF	-	TRBV2	-	TRBJ2-7
TGTGCCAGTAGTATAGGCAGCCCCAGGACACCCCTCCACTTT	CASSIGSPRTPLHF	-	TRBV19	-	TRBJ1-6
TGTGCCAGCAGCTTTGGACAGATATACGAGCAGTACTTC	CASSFGQIYEQYF	-	TRBV7-2	-	TRBJ2-7
TGTGCCAGCTCAGTTGCTCTGGGGGCGGATGGCTACACCTTC	CASSVALGADGYTF	-	TRBV18	-	TRBJ1-2
TGTGCCAGCAGCGTAGAGGGGGCCCGATTGTATGAGCAGTTCTTC	CASSVEGARLYEQFF	-	TRBV9	TRBD1	TRBJ2-1
TGCGCCAGCAGCTTGGCGGCAGGGATGAACACTGAAGCTTTCTTT	CASSLAAGMNTEAFF	once	TRBV5-1	-	TRBJ1-1
TGTGCCAGCAGCTTAGGGGGGGGGAGCAATCAGCCCCAGCATTTT	CASSLGGGSNQPQHF	once	TRBV11-2	-	TRBJ1-5
TGTGCCAGCAGCTACGGAGGAGGGGACACTGAAGCTTTCTTT	CASSYGGGDTEAFF	-	TRBV4-2	-	TRBJ1-1
TGTGCCAGCAGTTCACGGACAGGTTCTAACTATGGCTACACCTTC	CASSSRTGSNYGYTF	few	TRBV7-9	TRBD1	TRBJ1-2
TGTGCCAGCAGCTTAGCTGAGCGGTTCGGAACGCAGTATTTT	CASSLAERFGTQYF	once	TRBV7-2	-	TRBJ2-3
TGTGCCTGGGGCGACAGCTCTGGGGCCAACGTCCTGACTTTC	CAWGDSSGANVLTF	few	TRBV30	-	TRBJ2-6
TGTGCCTGGAACTCGAGGCTCAATCAGCCCCAGCATTTT	CAWNSRLNQPQHF	-	TRBV30	-	TRBJ1-5
TGTGCCACCAGCAGTTCTAGGGGGCAAGAGACCCAGTACTTC	CATSSSRGQETQYF	-	TRBV15	-	TRBJ2-5
TGTGCCAGCAGCCAACAAATTACCCGGGACAGACTGTTTTTT	CASSQQITRDRLFF	-	TRBV4-2	TRBD1	TRBJ1-4
TGTGCCAGCAGCCCTCTATACGAGCAGTACTTC	CASSPLYEQYF	-	TRBV5-6	-	TRBJ2-7
TGTGCCAGCAGTTTATGGGAGGTCACCGAGCAGTACTTC	CASSLWEVTEQYF	-	TRBV27	-	TRBJ2-7
TGCAGCGCCCTGACAGGCGGAGGGGAAGCTTTCTTT	CSALTGGGEAFF	-	TRBV29-1	-	TRBJ1-1
TGTGCCAGCAGCCAAGTCGGGGGACAGCCCGTGACCCAGTACTTC	CASSQVGGQPVTQYF	-	TRBV4-2	-	TRBJ2-5
TGTGCCAGCAGCCCAGGGACAGGGGAAAGGATTCAGTACTTC	CASSPGTGERIQYF	-	TRBV11-3	TRBD1	TRBJ2-4
TGTGCCAGCAGCTCGACAGGATTCTACGAGCAGTACTTC	CASSSTGFYEQYF	few	TRBV5-6	-	TRBJ2-7
TGCGCCAGCACTCCTCCCGGGTACAATGAGCAGTTCTTC	CASTPPGYNEQFF	-	TRBV4-1	-	TRBJ2-1
TGTGCCAGCCGGACGTCAACCTACGAGCAGTACTTC	CASRTSTYEQYF	once	TRBV6-6	-	TRBJ2-7
TGTGCCAGCAGCTTAACCGGGGGGTGGGGCACAGATACGCAGTATTTT	CASSLTGGWGTDTQYF	-	TRBV11-2	TRBD2	TRBJ2-3
TGTGCCAGCAGTTACGCGGGAGGGGGCAAGCAGTACTTC	CASSYAGGGKQYF	-	TRBV6-5	TRBD2	TRBJ2-7
TGTGCCAGCACCTTGGGGGGCACCGGGGAGCTGTTTTTT	CASTLGGTGELFF	-	TRBV7-8	-	TRBJ2-2
TGTGCCAGTCGACAGAGCGCGGGCGAGCAGTACTTC	CASRQSAGEQYF	-	TRBV19	-	TRBJ2-7
TGCGCCAGCAGCCAAGCTCCAGCGGGAGCCGGGGAGCTGTTTTTT	CASSQAPAGAGELFF	-	TRBV4-1	TRBD2	TRBJ2-2
TGTGCCAGCAGCTTAGGGTCTAGCGGGAGCGAGGAGCAGTTCTTC	CASSLGSSGSEEQFF	-	TRBV7-3	TRBD2	TRBJ2-1
TGTGCCAGCAGTTACTCGAACACAGCACACCGTTTCTGGATTTTT	CASSYSNTAHRFWIF	-	TRBV6-6	-	TRBJ2-2
TGCGCCAGCAGCCATTTGGACAGGGAATTTCCGGAGACCCAGTACTTC	CASSHLDREFPETQYF	-	TRBV4-1	TRBD1	TRBJ2-5
TGCGCCAGCAGCCAAGATCTCGGCATTCGCTTAATCGGTGAGCAGTTCTTC	CASSQDLGIRLIGEQFF	-	TRBV4-3	-	TRBJ2-1
TGCGCCAGCAGCAAGGGGACAGCTGTCACCGGGGAGCTGTTTTTT	CASSKGTAVTGELFF	-	TRBV5-1	TRBD1	TRBJ2-2
TGTGCCAGCAGCTTGGGGGACAGACTCACAGATACGCAGTATTTT	CASSLGDRLTDTQYF	-	TRBV5-6	TRBD1	TRBJ2-3
TGTGCCTGGAGCCCCCTGACAGGGCCACTCGGAGCTTTCTTT	CAWSPLTGPLGAFF	-	TRBV30	TRBD1	TRBJ1-1
TGTGCCAGCAGCTGGAGGGGTGGTCAGCCCCAGCATTTT	CASSWRGGQPQHF	-	TRBV7-9	-	TRBJ1-5
TGTGCCAGCAGACAGCGCGATGATGGCACAGATACGCAGTATTTT	CASRQRDDGTDTQYF	few	TRBV6-6	-	TRBJ2-3
TGCGCCAGCAGCCAAGAATCTGGGGGACTAGCGGCCGAGAGCTCCTACAATGAGCAGTTCTTC	CASSQESGGLAAESSYNEQFF	-	TRBV4-1	TRBD2	TRBJ2-1
TGTGCCAGTAGTATCCAACGCCCCGACGGGAATCAGCCCCAGCATTTT	CASSIQRPDGNQPQHF	few	TRBV19	-	TRBJ1-5
TGTGCCAGCATTGGGGCAGCGGGAGTTCCCTACGAGCAGTACTTC	CASIGAAGVPYEQYF	few	TRBV28	TRBD2	TRBJ2-7